The text below deals with one T cell receptor beta chain. No antigen is known for it. The source of the sample is a study of T cell repertoires in cytomegalovirus infection. General study findings and limits: Ex vivo responses were dominated by HLA-C-restricted CMV-specific TCR beta clonotypes.

TCRdb passed the reads through MiXCR, listing each CDR3 protein once. The sample holds a few hundred thousand distinct CDR3 sequences; 30% to 40% are singletons and the top ten take roughly 16%. CDR1 and CDR2 (germline): MNHEY, SVGEGT. Deletions cut 2 bases from V and 3 bases from J, with 14 bases between. CDR3 length: 15 amino acids. This receptor was obtained from a human donor in good health (CMV status not recorded). Some clones in this sample may be carry-over from other donors' samples. Sequences were derived from cultured PBMCs, sampled from culture after CMV antigen stimulation. The chain has TRBV6-2 or TRBV6-3 and TRBJ2-7; D is possibly TRBD1 or TRBD2 (6 bases each). The CDR3 bases are TGTGCCAGCAGTTACAGGGGGGTTGAGTTCTACGAGCAGTACGTC. Translation: CASSYRGVEFYEQYV.